This entry describes one T cell receptor beta chain. These data originate in a study of blood T cell repertoires in COVID-19. Clones were read by immunoSEQ multiplex PCR, and TCRdb kept only the in-frame ones, dropping some. Found here are nearly 70,000 clones, roughly 80% of them singletons; the top ten hold almost 10%. The CDR3 spans 14 residues. Per the germline V gene, CDR1 is SGHRS and CDR2 is YFSETQ. V was pared by 0 bases and J by 4 bases, with 10 bases between. Sequenced sample: peripheral blood. The source of this sequence is a woman older than 75 with acute or convalescent COVID-19. V gene TRBV5-1 combines with J gene TRBJ1-1; unclear D gene. In nucleotides, the CDR3 is TGCGCCAGCAGCTTGGGTGGAGTGGGCACTGAAGCTTTCTTT. Translation gives CASSLGGVGTEAFF.